These 25 T cell receptor beta chains share one sample of origin, sequenced in a study of shared clonotypes between healthy human individuals. Clones were read by immunoSEQ multiplex PCR, and TCRdb kept only the in-frame ones, dropping some. Of about 820,000 clones listed, 80% to 95% are singletons. Naive CD8 cells lacked CD45RO and underwent positive selection for CCR7, leaving out terminally differentiated effector memory CD45RA+ cells. Sequencing was carried out using naive CD8+ T cells sorted from blood. Receptor source: a man aged 25-45 years in good health.

With regard to this clone: Other DNA sequences of this sample code for an identical CDR3. V gene TRBV10-1 combines with J gene TRBJ2-3; 7 bases fit TRBD2. J gave up 0 bases and V 4 bases, and 4 bases lay outside the gene matches. Germline CDR1 and CDR2: WNHNN and SYGVQD (reference sequence). The CDR3 runs to 15 residues. Written as DNA, the CDR3 is TGCGCCAGCAGTGTTTCTAGCGGCAGCACAGATACGCAGTATTTT. This encodes CASSVSSGSTDTQYF.

The gene calls are TRBV9 and TRBJ1-2; 9 bases fit TRBD1. The J segment lost 5 bases and the V segment lost 3 bases, leaving 17 bases of the junction unmatched. This CDR3 spans 18 amino acids. Looked up from germline, CDR1 is SGDLS and CDR2 is YYNGEE. The DNA for the CDR3 is TGTGCCAGCAGCGATGGGATGGGACAGGGCTCTTTTTGGTATGGCTACACCTTC. Its protein product is CASSDGMGQGSFWYGYTF. The variable domain in full, completed from reference TRBV9 and TRBJ1-2, reads DSGVTQTPKHLITATGQRVTLRCSPRSGDLSVYWYQQSLDQGLQFLIQYYNGEERAKGNILERFSAQQFPDLHSELNLSSLELGDSALYFCASSDGMGQGSFWYGYTFGSGTRLTVV.

J is TRBJ2-1 and V is TRBV28; perhaps TRBD2 as D (6 bases). This CDR3 is 15 amino acids long. The germline V and J ends were trimmed by 2 bases and 4 bases, with 12 bases remaining between them. Germline lookup yields CDR1 MDHEN and CDR2 SYDVKM. This CDR3 is CASSLERVVYNEQFF. For the CDR3, the DNA is TGTGCCAGCAGTTTAGAGCGGGTGGTTTACAATGAGCAGTTCTTC.

Concerning this clone itself: A read error may produce the germline difference seen at one junction end. The CDR3 DNA follows: TGTGCTAGCAGCGACCGACTCGCGACGATCAATGAGCAGTTCTTC. Protein: CASSDRLATINEQFF. This chain connects TRBV7-7 to TRBJ2-1; D gene uncertain. CDR1 and CDR2 (germline): SSHAT, FNYEAQ (reference sequence). The CDR3 contains 15 residues. Variable domain in full (rest from reference TRBV7-7 and TRBJ2-1): GAGVSQSPRYKVTKRGQDVTLRCDPISSHATLYWYQQALGQGPEFLTYFNYEAQPDKSGLPSDRFSAERPEGSISTLTIQRTEQRDSAMYRCASSDRLATINEQFFGPGTRLTVL.

The rearrangement joins TRBV5-6 to TRBJ1-3; weak D call: TRBD1 (5 bases). CDR1 is SGHDT and CDR2 is YYEEEE in the germline V gene. Trimming shortened V by 0 bases and J by 2 bases, and 12 bases separated the two germline ends. This CDR3 has 16 amino acids. For the CDR3, the DNA is TGTGCCAGCAGCTTGGCCCCAGGGTTTCCTGGAAACACCATATATTTT. Amino acids: CASSLAPGFPGNTIYF. The variable domain in full, with the rest retrieved from reference TRBV5-6 and TRBJ1-3, is DAGVTQSPTHLIKTRGQQVTLRCSPKSGHDTVSWYQQALGQGPQFIFQYYEEEERQRGNFPDRFSGHQFPNYSSELNVNALLLGDSALYLCASSLAPGFPGNTIYFGEGSWLTVV.

The chain is built from TRBV2 and TRBJ2-7, with 9 bases lining up with TRBD1. The CDR3 sequence is 14 residues long. V was clipped by 5 bases and J by 6 bases; unmatched bases: 8. The germline gives CDR1 SNHLY, CDR2 FYNNEI. CDR3 protein: CASSSGTGIFEQYF. As DNA, the CDR3 is TGTGCCAGCAGTTCCGGGACAGGGATCTTCGAGCAGTACTTC.

This sequence joins TRBV28 and TRBJ2-1; tentative D call: TRBD1 (5 bases). Trimming cost V 2 bases and J 2 bases, with 10 bases left between them. Germline assignment: CDR1 MDHEN and CDR2 SYDVKM. CDR3 size: 15 residues. CDR3 DNA sequence: TGTGCCAGCAGTTTAAAGGGGAATACCTACAATGAGCAGTTCTTC. This codes for CASSLKGNTYNEQFF.

The J gene is TRBJ2-1, the V gene TRBV10-2; 13 bases fit TRBD2. The germline V gene has CDR1 WSHSY and CDR2 SAAADI. J was trimmed by 10 bases and V by 6 bases; bases with no gene match: 9. The CDR3 covers 15 residues. CDR3 loop: CASRNKLAGGGEQFF. As DNA, the CDR3 is TGCGCCAGCAGAAATAAACTAGCGGGAGGGGGGGAGCAGTTCTTC.

This clone was counted a single time. The V gene is TRBV14, the J gene TRBJ2-1; perhaps TRBD2 as D (7 bases). Trimming cost V 3 bases and J 8 bases, with 14 bases left between them. Looked up from germline, CDR1 is SGHDN and CDR2 is FVKESK. This CDR3 is built from 14 residues. Here the CDR3 reads CASSHFAGADEQFF. The CDR3 nucleotides are TGTGCCAGCAGCCACTTCGCGGGGGCCGATGAGCAGTTCTTC.

This chain uses TRBV28 with TRBJ2-1, with D maybe TRBD1 (7 bases). This CDR3 spans 17 amino acids. Germline CDR1 MDHEN, CDR2 SYDVKM. The V end lost 3 bases, the J end lost 6 bases, and 21 bases lay between the germline ends. This chain's CDR3 is CASSFWGVNRGLNEQFF. The CDR3 nucleotides are TGTGCCAGCAGTTTTTGGGGGGTGAACAGGGGTCTCAATGAGCAGTTCTTC.

The CDR3 sequence is CATSRGAGPSTDTQYF. The CDR3, as DNA: TGTGCCACCAGCAGAGGGGCGGGCCCGAGCACAGATACGCAGTATTTT. V gene TRBV15 combines with J gene TRBJ2-3; D is perhaps TRBD2 (5 bases). Germline-derived CDR1 and CDR2 are LNHNV and YYDKDF (reference sequence). Trimming left V 1 base short and J 0 bases short, with 11 bases between. CDR3 length: 16 amino acids.

This sequence joins TRBV19 and TRBJ2-1; D possibly uses TRBD1 or TRBD2 (5 bases each). The germline V gene encodes CDR1 LNHDA and CDR2 SQIVND (reference sequence). CDR3 size: 15 residues. V lost 5 bases to trimming and J lost 7 bases, with 18 bases between them. The CDR3 region has the DNA TGTGCCAGTAGTCCCGGGGACGGGATCGGGAATGAGCAGTTCTTC. It encodes CASSPGDGIGNEQFF.

The genes are TRBV19 and TRBJ2-7, with TRBD2 matching 7 bases. The CDR3 has 13 residues. Germline V gene sequence: CDR1 LNHDA, CDR2 SQIVND (reference sequence). J gave up 0 bases and V 10 bases, and 6 bases lay outside the gene matches. The CDR3 is CATSGRGSYEQYF. The CDR3 DNA follows: TGTGCCACCTCAGGGAGGGGCTCCTACGAGCAGTACTTC. Full variable domain (missing parts from reference TRBV19 and TRBJ2-7): DGGITQSPKYLFRKEGQNVTLSCEQNLNHDAMYWYRQDPGQGLRLIYYSQIVNDFQKGDIAEGYSVSREKKESFPLTVTSAQKNPTAFYLCATSGRGSYEQYFGPGTRLTVT.

Worth noting for this clone: The same CDR3 can be traced to other DNA sequences in this sample. This chain joins TRBV29-1 and TRBJ2-7, with D unresolved. The CDR3 loop spans 13 amino acids. V lost 1 base, J lost 0 bases, and 7 bases lay in between. Germline V gives CDR1 SQVTM, CDR2 ANQGSEA. Here the CDR3 DNA reads TGCAGCGTTGAAGGGTTGGGCTCCTACGAGCAGTACTTC. Translated, it gives CSVEGLGSYEQYF.

The genes are TRBV29-1 and TRBJ1-2; D not certain. The CDR3 has 12 amino acids. Between the trimmed V and J ends, which lost 4 bases and 3 bases, there was a span of 9 bases. The V gene's germline CDR1 is SQVTM and CDR2 ANQGSEA. CDR3 protein: CSVVGVDYGYTF. CDR3 coding DNA: TGCAGCGTTGTCGGTGTAGACTATGGCTACACCTTC.

The chain has TRBV4-3 and TRBJ2-2, with D perhaps assigned TRBD1 or TRBD2 (5 bases each). CDR3 size: 17 residues. Between the trimmed V and J ends, which lost 3 bases and 3 bases, there was a span of 17 bases. Germline loops: CDR1 LGHNA, CDR2 YSLEER. DNA of the CDR3: TGCGCCAGCAGCCACGCTCCCCCGAGGGGATACACCGGGGAGCTGTTTTTT. Translating gives CASSHAPPRGYTGELFF.

The chain carries TRBV10-3 and TRBJ1-1; D possibly corresponds to TRBD1 (6 bases). Between the trimmed V and J ends, which lost 7 bases and 3 bases, there was a span of 18 bases. CDR1 ENHRY and CDR2 SYGVKD come from the germline V gene. This CDR3 is built from 15 residues. The CDR3 spells CAIKGGDVVYTEAFF. The CDR3 bases are TGTGCCATCAAGGGGGGAGACGTGGTGTACACTGAAGCTTTCTTT.

CDR3 DNA: TGTGCCAGCAGTTTAGGGATGGATATCTCCTACGAGCAGTACTTC. Translating gives CASSLGMDISYEQYF. The rearrangement uses TRBV28 and TRBJ2-7; no definite D call. Trimming removed 2 bases from V and 0 bases from J, with 11 bases in between. The CDR3 contains 15 residues. Germline CDR1 and CDR2: MDHEN and SYDVKM.

The rearrangement uses TRBV18 and TRBJ2-7; D perhaps matches TRBD2 (5 bases). This CDR3 has 13 residues. Germline CDR1 reads KGHSH; CDR2 reads LQKENI. V gave up 2 bases and J gave up 3 bases, with 8 bases separating them. This CDR3 is CASSPEGVYEQYF. CDR3 DNA: TGTGCCAGCTCACCAGAGGGAGTCTACGAGCAGTACTTC.

This chain links TRBV7-9 with TRBJ2-7, with 7 bases that match TRBD1. The V gene end was trimmed by 5 bases and the J gene end by 3 bases; junction bases not matched to a gene: 4. The CDR3 is made up of 13 amino acids. Looked up from germline, CDR1 is SEHNR and CDR2 is FQNEAQ (reference sequence). CDR3 sequence: CASSVDRDYEQYF. The CDR3 coding sequence is TGTGCCAGCAGCGTTGACAGGGACTACGAGCAGTACTTC.

The chain uses TRBV5-1 and TRBJ2-7; 9 bases are shared with TRBD2. V shed 1 base and J 0 bases; nucleotides not matched to a gene: 23. CDR1 and CDR2 from the germline V gene are SGHRS and YFSETQ. The CDR3 is made up of 22 amino acids. The CDR3 DNA reads as TGCGCCAGCAGCTTGTTAGCCTATCCGGCTAGCGGGACCCAGGGCTACTCCTACGAGCAGTACTTC. Its protein is CASSLLAYPASGTQGYSYEQYF.

This chain connects TRBV27 to TRBJ1-1, with D tentatively TRBD1 (5 bases). Per the germline V gene, CDR1 is MNHEY and CDR2 is SMNVEV (reference sequence). V was trimmed by 5 bases and J by 6 bases, leaving 16 bases between them. The CDR3 extends over 14 amino acids. DNA for the CDR3: TGTGCCAGCAGTCAAGGGACCTCCAGCTCTGAAGCTTTCTTT. It codes for CASSQGTSSSEAFF.

This rearrangement joins TRBV7-2 to TRBJ1-2; weak D call: TRBD1 (5 bases). Germline lookup yields CDR1 SGHTA and CDR2 FQGNSA. V shed 6 bases and J shed 2 bases, with 16 bases lying between them. The CDR3 runs 15 residues. The CDR3 is CASRITGTENYGYTF. The CDR3 region has the DNA TGTGCCAGCAGGATAACCGGGACGGAGAACTATGGCTACACCTTC.

CDR3 nucleotide sequence: TGTGCCAGCAGCTTAGAGGCGGCGGGGCAGTACCAAGAGACCCAGTACTTC. It is translated as CASSLEAAGQYQETQYF. This chain connects TRBV7-7 to TRBJ2-5, with a weak D call TRBD2 (6 bases). The CDR3 has 17 residues. V was shortened by 1 base and J by 0 bases, with 15 bases between the two germline ends. Germline CDR1 and CDR2: SSHAT and FNYEAQ (reference sequence).

This rearrangement joins TRBV6-1 to TRBJ2-1, with D maybe TRBD1 (5 bases). CDR1 is MNHNS and CDR2 is SASEGT in the germline V gene. V gave up 6 bases and J gave up 7 bases, with 19 bases separating them. The CDR3 is made up of 15 amino acids. The CDR3 DNA reads TGTGCCAGCAGGGACCTGACAGTTCTCCCGAATGAGCAGTTCTTC. It yields the protein CASRDLTVLPNEQFF.